These 5 T cell receptor beta chains came from one sample sequenced in a study of cytomegalovirus exposure and HLA in healthy donors. Profiled with immunoSEQ multiplex PCR; TCRdb holds only in-frame clones, not every one. Here the sample spans 150,000 to 200,000 clones, 80% to 85% being singletons. Sequenced sample: PBMCs. These receptors originate from a man aged 30 to 39 in good health and CMV-seropositive.

The chain joins TRBV28 to TRBJ2-3; TRBD1 agrees at 9 bases. Per the germline V gene, CDR1 is MDHEN and CDR2 is SYDVKM. With V trimmed by 3 bases and J by 3 bases, 1 base remained unmatched. The CDR3 extends over 14 amino acids. The CDR3 reads CASSLGQGTDTQYF. CDR3 DNA: TGTGCCAGCAGTTTGGGACAGGGAACAGATACGCAGTATTTT. Variable domain in full (rest from reference TRBV28 and TRBJ2-3): DVKVTQSSRYLVKRTGEKVFLECVQDMDHENMFWYRQDPGLGLRLIYFSYDVKMKEKGDIPEGYSVSREKKERFSLILESASTNQTSMYLCASSLGQGTDTQYFGPGTRLTVL.

This clone was found a few times. The rearrangement joins TRBV5-1 to TRBJ2-5; TRBD1 might be the D (6 bases). CDR1 is SGHRS, CDR2 YFSETQ, per germline. Between the trimmed V and J ends, which lost 0 bases and 3 bases, there was a span of 12 bases. The length of the CDR3 is 15 residues. CDR3 sequence reads: CASSLGGRGEETQYF. In nucleotides, the CDR3 is TGCGCCAGCAGCTTGGGGGGCAGGGGTGAAGAGACCCAGTACTTC.

The chain carries TRBV6-5 and TRBJ2-7; D is ambiguous. The CDR3 consists of 15 residues. Germline-derived CDR1 and CDR2 are MNHEY and SVGAGI. V lost 0 bases to trimming and J lost 0 bases, with 9 bases between them. CDR3 sequence reads: CASSYSRVPSYEQYF. CDR3 coding DNA: TGTGCCAGCAGTTACTCGAGAGTACCCTCCTACGAGCAGTACTTC.

The gene calls are TRBV10-1 and TRBJ2-7; 10 bases match TRBD2. Germline-derived CDR1 and CDR2 are WNHNN and SYGVQD (reference sequence). The CDR3 consists of 16 residues. Trimming at V came to 4 bases and at J to 0 bases, leaving 6 bases not matched to a gene. CDR3 sequence: CASSGLAGELSYEQYF. The CDR3 DNA reads TGCGCCAGCAGTGGGCTAGCGGGGGAACTCTCCTACGAGCAGTACTTC.

The V call is TRBV7-9, the J call TRBJ1-2; 7 nucleotides line up with TRBD1. The CDR3 runs to 14 residues. Germline V gene data show CDR1 as SEHNR and CDR2 as FQNEAQ (reference sequence). V was clipped by 1 base and J by 3 bases; unmatched bases: 2. The CDR3 sequence: CASSLGQGDYGYTF. DNA of the CDR3: TGTGCCAGCAGCTTAGGACAGGGCGACTATGGCTACACCTTC.